Each of the 4 T cell receptor beta chains below was sequenced from the same sample in a study of T cells after yellow fever vaccination. MiXCR was run by TCRdb on the 5' RACE reads, yielding one entry per CDR3 protein. The profile shows about 320,000 distinct CDR3 sequences, roughly 10% of them singletons. The sample consisted of CD4+ T cells sorted from PBMCs, taken 45 days after the yellow fever booster vaccination. The receptors originated from a man between 18 and 35 years old who received the YFV17D yellow fever vaccine.

The J gene is TRBJ2-1, the V gene TRBV5-1; possible D gene TRBD1, 6 bases. CDR1 and CDR2 from the germline V gene are SGHRS and YFSETQ. V lost 4 bases, J lost 1 base, and 12 bases lay in between. The CDR3 runs 15 residues. CDR3 bases: TGCGCCAGCAGCCCAGGGACATGGTCCTACAATGAGCAGTTCTTC. This gives the protein CASSPGTWSYNEQFF.

This rearrangement joins TRBV28 to TRBJ1-4; D not resolved. The germline gives CDR1 MDHEN, CDR2 SYDVKM. V lost 3 bases to trimming and J lost 4 bases, with 6 bases between them. The CDR3 runs to 13 residues. The DNA of the CDR3 is TGTGCCAGCAGTTTTAGCCTTAATGAAAAACTGTTTTTT. Its translation is CASSFSLNEKLFF.

This clonotype occurred many times. V and J are TRBV5-4 and TRBJ2-3; 7 positions agree with TRBD1. CDR3 length: 14 residues. CDR1 and CDR2 (germline): SGHNT, YYREEE (reference sequence). After removal of 4 bases from V and 0 bases from J, the junction contained 2 bases not matched to a gene. This CDR3 is CASSRDSSTDTQYF. CDR3 coding DNA: TGTGCCAGCAGCCGGGACAGCAGCACAGATACGCAGTATTTT.

The rearrangement links TRBV20-1 to TRBJ2-3; 12 bases line up with TRBD2. Germline V gives CDR1 DFQATT, CDR2 SNEGSKA (reference sequence). This CDR3 region has 18 residues. J was trimmed by 2 bases and V by 0 bases; bases with no gene match: 9. CDR3: CSARDLGLAGFLTDTQYF. CDR3 nucleotide sequence: TGCAGTGCTAGAGATCTGGGACTAGCGGGTTTTCTCACAGATACGCAGTATTTT.